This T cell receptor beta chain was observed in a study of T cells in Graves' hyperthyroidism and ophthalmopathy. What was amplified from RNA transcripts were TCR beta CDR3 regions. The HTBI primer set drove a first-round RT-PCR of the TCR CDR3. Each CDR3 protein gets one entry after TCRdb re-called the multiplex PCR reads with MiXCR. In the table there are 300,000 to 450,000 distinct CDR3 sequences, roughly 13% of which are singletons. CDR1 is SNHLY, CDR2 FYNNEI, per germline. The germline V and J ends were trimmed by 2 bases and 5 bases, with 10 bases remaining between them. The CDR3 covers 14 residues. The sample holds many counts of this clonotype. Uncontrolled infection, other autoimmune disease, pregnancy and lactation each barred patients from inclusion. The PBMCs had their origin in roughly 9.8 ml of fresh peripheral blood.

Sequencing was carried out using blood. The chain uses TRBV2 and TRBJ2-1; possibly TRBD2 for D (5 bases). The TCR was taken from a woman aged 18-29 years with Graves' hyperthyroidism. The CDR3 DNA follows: TGTGCCAGCAGTGAAAGGCTGCGGGACAATGAGCAGTTCTTC. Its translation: CASSERLRDNEQFF.